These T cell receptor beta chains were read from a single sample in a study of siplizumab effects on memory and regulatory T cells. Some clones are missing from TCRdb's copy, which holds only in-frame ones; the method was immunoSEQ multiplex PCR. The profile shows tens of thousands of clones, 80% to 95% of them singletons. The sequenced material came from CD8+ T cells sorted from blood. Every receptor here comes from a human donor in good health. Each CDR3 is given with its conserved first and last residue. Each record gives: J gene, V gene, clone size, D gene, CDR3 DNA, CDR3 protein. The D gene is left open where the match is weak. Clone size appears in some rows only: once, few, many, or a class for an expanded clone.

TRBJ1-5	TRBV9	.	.	TGTGCCAGCAGCGTAGACGGAAATAGCAATCAGCCCCAGCATTTT	CASSVDGNSNQPQHF
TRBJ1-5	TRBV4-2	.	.	TGTGCCAGCAGCCAAGATTCATCAATCGGCAGGGGCAATCAGCCCCAGCATTTT	CASSQDSSIGRGNQPQHF
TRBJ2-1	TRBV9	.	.	TGTGCCAGCAGCGAGAATAGCGATTTTGAGCAGTTCTTC	CASSENSDFEQFF
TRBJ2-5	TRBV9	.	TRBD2	TGTGCCAGCAGCTTAAGCGGGGGGGCTGAAGAGACCCAGTACTTC	CASSLSGGAEETQYF
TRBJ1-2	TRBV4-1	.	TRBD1	TGCGCCAGCAGCCAAGTGGCGGGACAGGGTAACTATGGCTACACCTTC	CASSQVAGQGNYGYTF
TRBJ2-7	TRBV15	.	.	TGTGCCACCAGCAGAGGGAGAGGGGCATACGAGCAGTACTTC	CATSRGRGAYEQYF
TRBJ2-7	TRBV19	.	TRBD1	TGTGCCAGTAGTATGGGGACAGGCGGCTACGAGCAGTACTTC	CASSMGTGGYEQYF
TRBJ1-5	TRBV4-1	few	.	TGCGCCAGCAGCCAAGATGGTGGAGAGGGCAGGGTTGGCAATCAGCCCCAGCATTTT	CASSQDGGEGRVGNQPQHF
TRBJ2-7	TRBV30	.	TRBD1	TGTGCCTGGAGCCTAGGGACAGGGGACTACGAGCAGTACTTC	CAWSLGTGDYEQYF
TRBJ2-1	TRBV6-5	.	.	TGTGCCAGCACTGACAGCTCCTACAATGAGCAGTTCTTC	CASTDSSYNEQFF
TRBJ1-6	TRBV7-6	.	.	TGTGCCAGCAGCTTAGAACTGAATTCACCCCTCCACTTT	CASSLELNSPLHF
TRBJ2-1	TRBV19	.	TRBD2	TGTGCCAGTAGTGTGGGACTAGCGGGGGGCAATGAGCAGTTCTTC	CASSVGLAGGNEQFF
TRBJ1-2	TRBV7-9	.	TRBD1	TGTGCCAGCAGCTTAGTTGGGACAGGGTTTGGCTACACCTTC	CASSLVGTGFGYTF
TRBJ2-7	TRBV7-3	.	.	TGTGCCAGCAGCTTAAGATTCGGACAGTATTCGTACGAGCAGTACTTC	CASSLRFGQYSYEQYF
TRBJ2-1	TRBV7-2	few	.	TGTGCCAGCAGCTTTCCCCTCAATGAGCAGTTCTTC	CASSFPLNEQFF
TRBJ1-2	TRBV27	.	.	TGTGCCAGCAGTTTATTGGGCAGCCTTACCTATGGCTACACCTTC	CASSLLGSLTYGYTF
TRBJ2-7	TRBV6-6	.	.	TGTGCCAGCAGTTACCGGGACATGAGGAGCTACGAGCAGTACTTC	CASSYRDMRSYEQYF
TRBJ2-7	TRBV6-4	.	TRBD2	TGTGCCAGCAGTGACCCCCAGCGACCGACTAGCGGGAGGTTTGAAAACGAGCAGTACTTC	CASSDPQRPTSGRFENEQYF
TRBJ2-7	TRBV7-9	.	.	TGTGCCAGCAGCGCGCAAGAATTGGGGACACCGTATTACGAGCAGTACTTC	CASSAQELGTPYYEQYF
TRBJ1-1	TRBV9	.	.	TGTGCCAGCAGCGTAGAAGGGGGGGACACTGAAGCTTTCTTT	CASSVEGGDTEAFF
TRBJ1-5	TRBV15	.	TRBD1	TGTGCCACCCAAAGGACAGGGAGCAATCAGCCCCAGCATTTT	CATQRTGSNQPQHF
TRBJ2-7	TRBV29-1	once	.	TGCAGCGTTGAATCTCCACCGGACGGGTCCTACGAGCAGTACTTC	CSVESPPDGSYEQYF
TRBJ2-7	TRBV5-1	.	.	TGCGCCAGCAGCTTCCGGGACTCCTACGAGCAGTACTTC	CASSFRDSYEQYF
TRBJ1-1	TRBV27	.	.	TGTGCCAGCAGCCCACAGGGAGCCTATGGAATGAACACTGAAGCTTTCTTT	CASSPQGAYGMNTEAFF
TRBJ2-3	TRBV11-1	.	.	TGTGCCAGCAGCTTAGGGGGGCAAGCAGATACGCAGTATTTT	CASSLGGQADTQYF
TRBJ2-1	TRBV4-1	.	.	TGCGCCAGCAGCCAAGACGCGTCCTCCTACAATGAGCAGTTCTTC	CASSQDASSYNEQFF
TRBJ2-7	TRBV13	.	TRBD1	TGTGCCAGCAGCCCCGGGACAGGGGGCGATTACGAGCAGTACTTC	CASSPGTGGDYEQYF
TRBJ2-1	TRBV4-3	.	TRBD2	TGCGCCAGCAGCCAAGATGGCGGGAGCTCCTACAATGAGCAGTTCTTC	CASSQDGGSSYNEQFF
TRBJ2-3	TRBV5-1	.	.	TGCGCCAGCAGCTTGGGCAGGGTGTTAGGCACAGATACGCAGTATTTT	CASSLGRVLGTDTQYF
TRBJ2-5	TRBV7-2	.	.	TGTGCCAGCAGCTCAATCGGTAGTAGCGAGTTTCAAGAGACCCAGTACTTC	CASSSIGSSEFQETQYF
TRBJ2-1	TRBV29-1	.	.	TGCAGCGTCCAAACGACTGACTACAATGAGCAGTTCTTC	CSVQTTDYNEQFF
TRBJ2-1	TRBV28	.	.	TGTGCCAGCAGATCTAGCGAAAGCTCCTACAATGAGCAGTTCTTC	CASRSSESSYNEQFF
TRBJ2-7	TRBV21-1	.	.	TGTGCCAGCACCCAGTGTATAGCGGGGACCTACGAGCAGTACTTC	CASTQCIAGTYEQYF
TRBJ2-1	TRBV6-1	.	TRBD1	TGTGCCAGCAGCGGGGACAGTAGCTCCTACAATGAGCAGTTCTTC	CASSGDSSSYNEQFF
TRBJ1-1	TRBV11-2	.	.	TGTGCCAGCAGCTTCCCAGGGGTTACTGAAGCTTTCTTT	CASSFPGVTEAFF
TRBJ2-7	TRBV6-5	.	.	TGTGCCAGTTGGGCCGCCTCCGAGCAGTACTTC	CASWAASEQYF
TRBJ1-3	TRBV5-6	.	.	TGTGCCAGCAGCTTGGTGCCCGGGACGGCAAGCTCTGGAAACACCATATATTTT	CASSLVPGTASSGNTIYF
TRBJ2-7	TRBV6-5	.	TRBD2	TGTGCCAGCAGTTACGGGACTAGCTCCTACGAGCAGTACTTC	CASSYGTSSYEQYF
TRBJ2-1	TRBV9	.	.	TGTGCCAGCAGCGTAACCTCCAATGAGCAGTTCTTC	CASSVTSNEQFF
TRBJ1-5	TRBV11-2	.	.	TGTGCCAGCAGCTTAGATCCTGATCAGCCCCAGCATTTT	CASSLDPDQPQHF
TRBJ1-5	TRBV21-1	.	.	TGTGCCACCATATTCCCCCTATCAACTTACCAGCCCCAGCATTTT	CATIFPLSTYQPQHF
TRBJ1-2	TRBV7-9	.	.	TGTGCCAGCAGCCAAACAGAAGACGGATACTATGGCTACACCTTC	CASSQTEDGYYGYTF
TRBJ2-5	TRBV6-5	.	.	TGTGCCAGCAGCCCAAACCCGACCCAAGAGACCCAGTACTTC	CASSPNPTQETQYF
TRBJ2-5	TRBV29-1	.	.	TGCAGCGTTGCCCATCCACGGGGCGACCAGTACTTC	CSVAHPRGDQYF
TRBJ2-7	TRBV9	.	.	TGTGCCAGCAGCGCGAGTGGGGGACTGAGCTACGAGCAGTACTTC	CASSASGGLSYEQYF
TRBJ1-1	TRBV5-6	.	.	TGTGCCAGCAGCTTGGGTGGGACCGGCCTCGGAGCTTTCTTT	CASSLGGTGLGAFF
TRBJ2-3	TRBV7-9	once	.	TGTGCCAGCAGCTTAGCTCAGGGCTCTAGCACAGATACGCAGTATTTT	CASSLAQGSSTDTQYF
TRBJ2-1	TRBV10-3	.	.	TGTGCCATCAGTGAGGAGGAGCCGGCAGGCAATGAGCAGTTCTTC	CAISEEEPAGNEQFF
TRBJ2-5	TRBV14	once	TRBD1	TGTGCCAGCAGCCAATGGGGACAGGGATTTGGAGAGACCCAGTACTTC	CASSQWGQGFGETQYF
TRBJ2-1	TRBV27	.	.	TGTGCCAGCAGTTTCCTGGGAAATGAGCAGTTCTTC	CASSFLGNEQFF
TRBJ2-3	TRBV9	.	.	TGTGCCAGCAGTTCGACCGGGACCCCCGCGTATTTT	CASSSTGTPAYF
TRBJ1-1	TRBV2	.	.	TGTGCCAGCAGACGGGACGTGGAGAACACTGAAGCTTTCTTT	CASRRDVENTEAFF
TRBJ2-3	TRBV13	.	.	TGTGCCAGCAGCCGGAGCACAGATACGCAGTATTTT	CASSRSTDTQYF
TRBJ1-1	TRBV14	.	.	TGTGCCAGCAGCCAAGGTGATCGTGCTTTCTTT	CASSQGDRAFF
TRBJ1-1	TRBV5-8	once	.	TGTGCCAGCAGCTTAGGATTTCGGAACACTGAAGCTTTCTTT	CASSLGFRNTEAFF
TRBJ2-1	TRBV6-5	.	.	TGTGCCAGCAGACCAACCCGGTCCCTATTGCTTGAGCAGTTCTTC	CASRPTRSLLLEQFF
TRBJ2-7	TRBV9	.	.	TGTGCCAGCAGCCTCGGCGTGGTAGGGGGGTCCTACGAGCAGTACTTC	CASSLGVVGGSYEQYF
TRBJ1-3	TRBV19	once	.	TGTGCCAGTAGTATTGGGTCAGGGCCCCATTCTGGAAACACCATATATTTT	CASSIGSGPHSGNTIYF
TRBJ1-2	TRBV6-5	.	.	TGTGCCAGCAGCCCCGCGGGGATGAGAGGCTACACCTTC	CASSPAGMRGYTF